A single sample is the source of the 18 T cell receptor beta chains below, sequenced in a study of T cells in Graves' hyperthyroidism and ophthalmopathy. Regions amplified from RNA transcripts were the TCR beta CDR3 regions. The primer set for the first-round RT-PCR of the TCR CDR3 was HTBI. MiXCR, run by TCRdb on the multiplex PCR reads, gives a single entry per CDR3 protein. The table records 600,000 or so distinct CDR3 sequences, roughly 15% of them present only once. The sample comprised blood. These receptors came from a woman in her fifties or sixties with Graves' ophthalmopathy.

This clonotype was found many times. CDR3 in amino acids: CASSLLTGGGTEAFF. The CDR3, as DNA: TGTGCCAGCAGCCTTCTGACAGGGGGGGGCACTGAAGCTTTCTTT. The V gene is TRBV14, the J gene TRBJ1-1; 9 bases match TRBD1. The CDR3 has 15 residues. Germline-derived CDR1 and CDR2 are SGHDN and FVKESK. V shed 4 bases and J 4 bases; nucleotides not matched to a gene: 7.

This clonotype came up a few times. The chain joins TRBV25-1 to TRBJ1-2; D is perhaps TRBD1 (5 bases). Per germline, CDR1 MGHDK and CDR2 SYGVNS. Trimming pared 6 bases from V and 2 bases from J, leaving 19 bases between. CDR3 size: 16 residues. The CDR3 sequence: CASSHPALGPNYGYTF. The CDR3 bases are TGTGCCAGCAGCCACCCGGCGCTGGGACCGAACTATGGCTACACCTTC.

There are a few counts of this clonotype. DNA for the CDR3: TGCGCCAGCAGACTCAGGGGGCACGAGACCCAGTACTTC. This sequence encodes CASRLRGHETQYF. The chain uses TRBV5-1 and TRBJ2-5, with 8 nucleotides matching TRBD1. Germline CDR1 is SGHRS and CDR2 is YFSETQ. The CDR3 is 13 residues long. V was clipped by 5 bases and J by 5 bases; unmatched bases: 5.

This clonotype was detected many times. The V gene is TRBV12-3 or TRBV12-4, the J gene TRBJ2-2; D is unresolved. This CDR3 is 11 amino acids long. V lost 5 bases and J lost 6, with 4 bases in between. DNA for the CDR3: TGTGCCAGCAGTACTGCCGGGGAGCTGTTTTTT. Encoded protein: CASSTAGELFF.

The chain uses TRBV6-2 or TRBV6-3 and TRBJ2-2; TRBD2 agrees at 8 bases. V shed 2 bases and J 1 base; nucleotides not matched to a gene: 3. Germline V gene data show CDR1 as MNHEY and CDR2 as SVGEGT. CDR3 length: 16 amino acids. This chain's CDR3 is CASSYPTSENTGELFF. For the CDR3, the DNA is TGTGCCAGCAGTTACCCGACTAGCGAGAACACCGGGGAGCTGTTTTTT.

This clonotype showed up many times. The J gene is TRBJ2-7, the V gene TRBV12-3 or TRBV12-4, with D unclear. V was cut by 3 bases and J by 3 bases, with 15 bases left in between. The CDR3 extends over 15 amino acids. The DNA of the CDR3 is TGTGCCAGCAGTTTGACCGGTCGCCAGGTCTACGAGCAGTACTTC. This gives the protein CASSLTGRQVYEQYF.

This clonotype was found a few times. V and J are TRBV29-1 and TRBJ1-3; 9 nucleotides line up with TRBD1. From germline, CDR1 is SQVTM and CDR2 ANQGSEA. This CDR3 spans 14 amino acids. J gave up 0 bases and V 6 bases, and 3 bases lay outside the gene matches. The CDR3 DNA follows: TGCAGCGTGACAGGGGGGATCTCTGGAAACACCATATATTTT. Translating it yields CSVTGGISGNTIYF. Variable domain in full (rest from reference TRBV29-1 and TRBJ1-3): SAVISQKPSRDICQRGTSLTIQCQVDSQVTMMFWYRQQPGQSLTLIATANQGSEATYESGFVIDKFPISRPNLTFSTLTVSNMSPEDSSIYLCSVTGGISGNTIYFGEGSWLTVV.

This clonotype turned up a few times. The gene calls are TRBV29-1 and TRBJ1-1; D remains ambiguous. In germline, CDR1 is SQVTM, CDR2 ANQGSEA. V lost 4 bases and J 2 bases, leaving 8 bases between the germline ends. CDR3 length: 12 amino acids. The CDR3 coding sequence is TGCAGCGTTGTACGGCTTAACACTGAAGCTTTCTTT. Protein product: CSVVRLNTEAFF.

This clonotype was recorded many times. V is TRBV18 and J is TRBJ2-5; D is unresolved. V was pared by 6 bases and J by 4 bases, with 6 bases between. The CDR3 runs to 11 residues. Germline assignment: CDR1 KGHSH and CDR2 LQKENI. For the CDR3, the DNA is TGTGCCAGCTCGAGCAGAGAGACCCAGTACTTC. It is translated as CASSSRETQYF.

The chain carries TRBV12-3 or TRBV12-4 and TRBJ2-6; perhaps D is TRBD1 or TRBD2 (5 bases each). The CDR3 consists of 18 residues. V lost 6 bases, J lost 1 base, and 19 bases lay in between. The CDR3 DNA reads as TGTGCCAGCAGCAACCGACGGGACGTACCTTCTGGGGCCAACGTCCTGACTTTC. This gives the protein CASSNRRDVPSGANVLTF.

The V gene is TRBV12-3 or TRBV12-4, the J gene TRBJ2-1; D is perhaps TRBD2 (6 bases). Trimming cost V 2 bases and J 9 bases, with 8 bases left between them. CDR3 length: 12 residues. CDR3 amino acids: CASSLPGVEQFF. The DNA of the CDR3 is TGTGCCAGCAGTTTACCGGGAGTTGAGCAGTTCTTC.

In its sample, this clonotype was seen many times. This chain joins TRBV13 and TRBJ2-1, with 10 bases that match TRBD2. CDR1 is PRHDT and CDR2 is FYEKMQ in the germline V gene (reference sequence). Trimming cost V 3 bases and J 7 bases; bases outside gene matches: 9. This CDR3 region has 16 residues. This CDR3 reads CASSFSLAGEPNEQFF. Written as DNA, the CDR3 is TGTGCCAGCAGCTTCTCCCTAGCGGGAGAACCAAATGAGCAGTTCTTC.

This clonotype has a count of ten or more. This chain connects TRBV6-1 to TRBJ2-2, with 7 nucleotides matching TRBD2. After removal of 6 bases from V and 3 bases from J, the junction contained 19 bases not matched to a gene. This CDR3 has 19 residues. Germline V gene sequence: CDR1 MNHNS, CDR2 SASEGT. The CDR3 DNA reads TGTGCCAGCAGCTATCAAGCTAGCGGAGTTTTTTCGGACACCGGGGAGCTGTTTTTT. Its protein product is CASSYQASGVFSDTGELFF.

This chain uses TRBV7-9 with TRBJ2-5; D uncertain. The CDR3 spans 12 residues. V lost 6 bases, J lost 5 bases, and 10 bases lay in between. Germline CDR1 SEHNR, CDR2 FQNEAQ (reference sequence). The CDR3 loop is CASSKVQETQYF. The CDR3 DNA follows: TGTGCCAGCAGTAAGGTTCAGGAGACCCAGTACTTC. Drawing the rest from reference TRBV7-9 and TRBJ2-5, the complete variable domain is DTGVSQNPRHKITKRGQNVTFRCDPISEHNRLYWYRQTLGQGPEFLTYFQNEAQLEKSRLLSDRFSAERPKGSFSTLEIQRTEQGDSAMYLCASSKVQETQYFGPGTRLLVL.

This clonotype came up many times. The CDR3 DNA follows: TGTGCCAGCAGTAAAGGAGTGGGGATCTACAATGAGCAGTTCTTC. Translated, it gives CASSKGVGIYNEQFF. V and J are TRBV27 and TRBJ2-1; D gene unclear. Trimming shortened V by 5 bases and J by 3 bases, and 14 bases separated the two germline ends. CDR3 length: 15 residues. Germline CDR1 MNHEY, CDR2 SMNVEV (reference sequence).

This clonotype was observed many times. V and J are TRBV7-2 and TRBJ2-3; D ambiguous. The CDR3 sequence is 15 residues long. Germline lookup yields CDR1 SGHTA and CDR2 FQGNSA. The V end lost 1 base, the J end lost 2 bases, and 10 bases lay between the germline ends. CDR3: CASSLDQPPTDTQYF. CDR3 nucleotides: TGTGCCAGCAGCTTAGACCAACCTCCCACAGATACGCAGTATTTT.

This clonotype appeared a single time. The rearrangement uses TRBV28 and TRBJ1-5; D is ambiguous. Trimming pared 9 bases from V and 5 bases from J, leaving 8 bases between. Germline V gene sequence: CDR1 MDHEN, CDR2 SYDVKM. CDR3 length equals 11 residues. The CDR3 here is CASGVDQPQHF. Here the CDR3 DNA reads TGTGCCAGTGGGGTTGATCAGCCCCAGCATTTT.

At least ten counts were recorded for this clonotype. The chain employs TRBV20-1 and TRBJ2-2, with TRBD1 matching 8 bases. V shed 5 bases, J shed 1 base, and the junction held 9 bases outside the gene matches. Germline V gene lookup returns CDR1 DFQATT and CDR2 SNEGSKA (reference sequence). CDR3 size: 16 residues. The CDR3, as DNA: TGCAGTGCTGCGTCAGGACAGGGCGTGAACACCGGGGAGCTGTTTTTT. This encodes CSAASGQGVNTGELFF.